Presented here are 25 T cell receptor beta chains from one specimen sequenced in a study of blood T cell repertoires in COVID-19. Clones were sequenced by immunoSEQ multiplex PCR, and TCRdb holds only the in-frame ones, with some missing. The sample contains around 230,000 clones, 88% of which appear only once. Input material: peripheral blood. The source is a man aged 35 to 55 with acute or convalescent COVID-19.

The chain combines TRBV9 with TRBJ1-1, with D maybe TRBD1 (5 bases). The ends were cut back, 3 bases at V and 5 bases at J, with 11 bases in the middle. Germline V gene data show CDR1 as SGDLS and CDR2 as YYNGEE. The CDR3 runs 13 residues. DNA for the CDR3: TGTGCCAGCAGCGGGAGCCAGGGAACTGAAGCTTTCTTT. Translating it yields CASSGSQGTEAFF.

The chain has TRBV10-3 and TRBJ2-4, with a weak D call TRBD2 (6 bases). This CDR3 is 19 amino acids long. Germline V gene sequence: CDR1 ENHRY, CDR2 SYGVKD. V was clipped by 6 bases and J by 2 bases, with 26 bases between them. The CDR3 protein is CAISPGGRGLASSKNIQYF. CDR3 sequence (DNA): TGTGCCATCAGCCCTGGGGGGAGAGGTTTGGCTTCGTCCAAAAACATTCAGTACTTC.

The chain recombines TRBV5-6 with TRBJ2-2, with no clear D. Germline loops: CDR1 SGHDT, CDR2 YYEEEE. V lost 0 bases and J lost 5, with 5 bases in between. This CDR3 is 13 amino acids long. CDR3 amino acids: CASSLAGTGELFF. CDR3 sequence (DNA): TGTGCCAGCAGCTTGGCCGGGACCGGGGAGCTGTTTTTT.

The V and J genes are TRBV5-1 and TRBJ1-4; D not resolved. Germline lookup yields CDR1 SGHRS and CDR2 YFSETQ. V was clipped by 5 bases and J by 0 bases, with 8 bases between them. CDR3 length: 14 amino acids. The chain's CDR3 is CASSSVSTNEKLFF. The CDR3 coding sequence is TGCGCCAGCAGTTCAGTTTCAACTAATGAAAAACTGTTTTTT.

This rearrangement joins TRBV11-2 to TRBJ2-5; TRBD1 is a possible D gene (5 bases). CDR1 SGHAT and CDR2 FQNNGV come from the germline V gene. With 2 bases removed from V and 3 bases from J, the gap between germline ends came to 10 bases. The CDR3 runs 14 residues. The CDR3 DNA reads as TGTGCCAGCAGCTTATGGCTAGGGGAAGAGACCCAGTACTTC. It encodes CASSLWLGEETQYF.

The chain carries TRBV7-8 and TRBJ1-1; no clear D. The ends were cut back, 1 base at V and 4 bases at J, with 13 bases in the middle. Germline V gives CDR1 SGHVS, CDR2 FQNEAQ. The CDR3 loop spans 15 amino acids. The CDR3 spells CASSLVEGGFTEAFF. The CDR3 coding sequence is TGTGCCAGCAGCTTAGTAGAGGGTGGTTTCACTGAAGCTTTCTTT. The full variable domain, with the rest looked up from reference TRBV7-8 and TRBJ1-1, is GAGVSQSPRYKVAKRGQDVALRCDPISGHVSLFWYQQALGQGPEFLTYFQNEAQLDKSGLPSDRFFAERPEGSVSTLKIQRTQQEDSAVYLCASSLVEGGFTEAFFGQGTRLTVV.

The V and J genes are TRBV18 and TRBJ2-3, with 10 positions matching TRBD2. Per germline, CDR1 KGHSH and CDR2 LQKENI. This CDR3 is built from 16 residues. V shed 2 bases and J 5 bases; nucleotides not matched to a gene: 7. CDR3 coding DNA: TGTGCCAGCTCACCATACCCTAGCGGGAGTGGAGATACGCAGTATTTT. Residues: CASSPYPSGSGDTQYF.

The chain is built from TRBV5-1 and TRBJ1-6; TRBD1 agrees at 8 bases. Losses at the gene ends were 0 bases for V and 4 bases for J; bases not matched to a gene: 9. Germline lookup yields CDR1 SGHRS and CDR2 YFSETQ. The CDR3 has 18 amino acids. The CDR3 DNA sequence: TGCGCCAGCAGCTTGGAACAGGGGGGTAGAACGTATAATTCACCCCTCCACTTT. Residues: CASSLEQGGRTYNSPLHF.

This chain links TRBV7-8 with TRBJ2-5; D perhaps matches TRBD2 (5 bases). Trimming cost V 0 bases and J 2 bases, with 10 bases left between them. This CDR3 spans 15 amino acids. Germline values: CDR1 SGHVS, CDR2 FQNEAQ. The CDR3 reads CASSLARALQETQYF. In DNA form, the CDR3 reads TGTGCCAGCAGCTTAGCGCGGGCGTTACAAGAGACCCAGTACTTC.

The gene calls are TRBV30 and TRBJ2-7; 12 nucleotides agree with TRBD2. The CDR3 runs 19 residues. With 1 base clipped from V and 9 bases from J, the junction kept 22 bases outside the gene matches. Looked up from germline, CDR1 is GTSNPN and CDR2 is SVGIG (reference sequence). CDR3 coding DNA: TGTGCCTGGAGTGGACAGGGAACCTATACTCTAGCGGGAGGGAAGGTGCAGTACTTC. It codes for CAWSGQGTYTLAGGKVQYF.

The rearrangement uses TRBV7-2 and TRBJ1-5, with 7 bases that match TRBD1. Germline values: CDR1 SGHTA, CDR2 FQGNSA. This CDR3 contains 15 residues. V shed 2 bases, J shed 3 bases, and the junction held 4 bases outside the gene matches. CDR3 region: CASSLTTGLNQPQHF. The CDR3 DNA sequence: TGTGCCAGCAGCTTAACGACAGGGCTCAATCAGCCCCAGCATTTT.

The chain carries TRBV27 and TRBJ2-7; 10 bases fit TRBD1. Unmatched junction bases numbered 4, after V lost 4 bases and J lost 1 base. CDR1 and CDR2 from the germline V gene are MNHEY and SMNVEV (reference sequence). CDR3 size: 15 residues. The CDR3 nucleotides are TGTGCCAGCAGTTGGGGACAGGGGCCTTCCTACGAGCAGTACTTC. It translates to CASSWGQGPSYEQYF.

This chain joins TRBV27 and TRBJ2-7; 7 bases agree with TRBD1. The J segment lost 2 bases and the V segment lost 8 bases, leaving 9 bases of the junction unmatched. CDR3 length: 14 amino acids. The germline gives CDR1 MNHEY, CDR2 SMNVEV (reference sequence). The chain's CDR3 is CASRPRQGPYEQYF. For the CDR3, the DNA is TGTGCCAGCCGTCCGCGACAGGGCCCCTACGAGCAGTACTTC.

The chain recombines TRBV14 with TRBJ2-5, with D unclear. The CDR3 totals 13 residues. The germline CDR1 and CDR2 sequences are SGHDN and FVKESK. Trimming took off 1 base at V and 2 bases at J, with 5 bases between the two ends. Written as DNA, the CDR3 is TGTGCCAGCAGCCAAGGGCTTCAAGAGACCCAGTACTTC. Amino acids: CASSQGLQETQYF. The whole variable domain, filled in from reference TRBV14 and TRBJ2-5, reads EAGVTQFPSHSVIEKGQTVTLRCDPISGHDNLYWYRRVMGKEIKFLLHFVKESKQDESGMPNNRFLAERTGGTYSTLKVQPAELEDSGVYFCASSQGLQETQYFGPGTRLLVL.

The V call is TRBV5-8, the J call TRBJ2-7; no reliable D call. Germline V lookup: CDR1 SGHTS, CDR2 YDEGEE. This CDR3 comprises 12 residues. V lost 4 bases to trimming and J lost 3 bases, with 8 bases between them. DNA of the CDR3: TGTGCCAGCAGCCTGATACTCTACGAGCAGTACTTC. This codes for CASSLILYEQYF.

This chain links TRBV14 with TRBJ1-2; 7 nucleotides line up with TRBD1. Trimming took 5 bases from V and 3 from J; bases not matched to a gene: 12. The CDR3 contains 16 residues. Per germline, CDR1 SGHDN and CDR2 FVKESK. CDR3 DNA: TGTGCCAGCAGCACTCGTGAGACAGGGAATTACTATGGCTACACCTTC. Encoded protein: CASSTRETGNYYGYTF.

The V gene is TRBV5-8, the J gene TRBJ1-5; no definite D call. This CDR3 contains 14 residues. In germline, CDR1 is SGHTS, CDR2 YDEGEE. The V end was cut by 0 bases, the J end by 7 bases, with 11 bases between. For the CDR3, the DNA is TGTGCCAGCAGCTTGGTCCCGGGTGGGCAGCCCCAGCATTTT. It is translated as CASSLVPGGQPQHF.

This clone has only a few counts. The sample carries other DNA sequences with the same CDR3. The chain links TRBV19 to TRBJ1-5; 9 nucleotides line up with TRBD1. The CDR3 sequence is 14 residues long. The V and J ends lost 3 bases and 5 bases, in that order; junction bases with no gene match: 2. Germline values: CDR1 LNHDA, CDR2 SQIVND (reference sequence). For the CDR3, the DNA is TGTGCCAGTAGTATTTGGACAGGGGATCAGCCCCAGCATTTT. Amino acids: CASSIWTGDQPQHF.

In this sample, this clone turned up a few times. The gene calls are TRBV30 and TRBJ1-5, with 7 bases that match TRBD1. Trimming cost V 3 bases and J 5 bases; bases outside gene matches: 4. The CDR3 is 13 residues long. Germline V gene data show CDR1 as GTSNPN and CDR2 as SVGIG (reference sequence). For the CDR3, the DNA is TGTGCCTGGAGAGGGCAGGGGGATCAGCCCCAGCATTTT. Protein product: CAWRGQGDQPQHF.

The CDR3 protein is CASSLGLGLSSNEKLFF. As DNA, the CDR3 is TGTGCCAGCAGCTTGGGGCTGGGCTTAAGCTCTAATGAAAAACTGTTTTTT. The rearrangement uses TRBV5-5 and TRBJ1-4; D is ambiguous. This CDR3 has 17 residues. In germline, CDR1 is SGHKS, CDR2 YYEKEE (reference sequence). Trimming stripped 0 bases from V and 3 bases from J, with 15 bases between.

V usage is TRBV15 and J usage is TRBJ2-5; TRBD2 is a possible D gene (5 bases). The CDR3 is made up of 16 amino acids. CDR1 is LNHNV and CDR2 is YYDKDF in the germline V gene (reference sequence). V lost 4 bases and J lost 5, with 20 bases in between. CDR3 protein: CATSNAGQFRRETQYF. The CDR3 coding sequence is TGTGCCACCAGCAATGCGGGCCAGTTTAGGCGGGAGACCCAGTACTTC.

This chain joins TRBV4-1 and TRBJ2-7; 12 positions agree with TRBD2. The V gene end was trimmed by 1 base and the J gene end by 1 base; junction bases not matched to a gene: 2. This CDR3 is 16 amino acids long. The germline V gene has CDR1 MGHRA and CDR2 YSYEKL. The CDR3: CASSQAGTSGSYEQYF. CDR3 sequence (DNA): TGCGCCAGCAGCCAAGCAGGGACTAGCGGGTCCTACGAGCAGTACTTC.

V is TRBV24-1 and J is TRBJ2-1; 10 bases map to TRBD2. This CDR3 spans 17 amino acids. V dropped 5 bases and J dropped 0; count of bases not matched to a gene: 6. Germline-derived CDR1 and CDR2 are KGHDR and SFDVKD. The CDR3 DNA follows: TGTGCCACCAGTGGGGCTAGCGGGAGTGCCTCCTACAATGAGCAGTTCTTC. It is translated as CATSGASGSASYNEQFF.

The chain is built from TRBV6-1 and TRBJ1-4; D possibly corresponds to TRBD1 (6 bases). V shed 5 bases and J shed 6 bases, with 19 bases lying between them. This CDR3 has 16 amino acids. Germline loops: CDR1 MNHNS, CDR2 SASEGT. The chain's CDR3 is CASSQGPGGAYEKLFF. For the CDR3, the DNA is TGTGCCAGCAGTCAAGGGCCGGGGGGCGCGTATGAAAAACTGTTTTTT.

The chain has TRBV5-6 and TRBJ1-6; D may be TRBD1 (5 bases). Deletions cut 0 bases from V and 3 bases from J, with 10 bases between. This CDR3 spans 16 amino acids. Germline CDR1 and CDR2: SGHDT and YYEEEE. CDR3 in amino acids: CASSLAAGIYNSPLHF. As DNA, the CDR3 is TGTGCCAGCAGCTTGGCTGCAGGGATCTATAATTCACCCCTCCACTTT.